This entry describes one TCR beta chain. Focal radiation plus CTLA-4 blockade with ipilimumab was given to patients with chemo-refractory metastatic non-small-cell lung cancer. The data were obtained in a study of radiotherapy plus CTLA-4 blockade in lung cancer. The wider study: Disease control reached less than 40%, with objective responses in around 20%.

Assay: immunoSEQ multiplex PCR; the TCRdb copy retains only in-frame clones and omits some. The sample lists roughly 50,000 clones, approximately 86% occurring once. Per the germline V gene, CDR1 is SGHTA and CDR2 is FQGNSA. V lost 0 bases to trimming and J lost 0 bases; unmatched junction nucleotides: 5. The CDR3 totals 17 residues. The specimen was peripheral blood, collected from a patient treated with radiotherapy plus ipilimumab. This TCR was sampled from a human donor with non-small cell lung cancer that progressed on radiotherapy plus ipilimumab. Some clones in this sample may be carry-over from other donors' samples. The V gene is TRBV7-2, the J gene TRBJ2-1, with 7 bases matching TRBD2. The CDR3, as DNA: TGTGCCAGCAGCTTAGCGCTCGGCGGGAGCTCCTACAATGAGCAGTTCTTC. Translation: CASSLALGGSSYNEQFF.